The rows below give T cell receptor beta chains drawn from one sample of a study of technical replicates of blood from several donors. Some clones are missing from TCRdb's copy, which holds only in-frame ones; the method was immunoSEQ multiplex PCR. The sample shows tens of thousands of clones, around nine tenths of them seen only once. The sequenced material came from PBMCs. These receptors originate from a human donor in good health. Some clones in this sample may be carry-over from other donors' samples. Each CDR3 is given with its conserved first and last residue. Clone size, where shown, is once, few, many, or a class for clones that have expanded.

V gene: TRBV6-1
J gene: TRBJ2-5
clone size: -
CDR3 protein: CASGPDIQETQYF

V gene: TRBV7-9
J gene: TRBJ1-6
clone size: -
CDR3 protein: CASSFPAPLHF

V gene: TRBV5-1
J gene: TRBJ2-5
clone size: -
CDR3 protein: CASSLTSGQETQYF

V gene: TRBV7-8
J gene: TRBJ2-7
clone size: -
CDR3 protein: CASSPGLAGGLAQYF

V gene: TRBV7-3
J gene: TRBJ1-1
clone size: few
CDR3 protein: CASSLTHRVRVTEAFF

V gene: TRBV6-1
J gene: TRBJ1-6
clone size: once
CDR3 protein: CASSDRQEFYNSPLHF

V gene: TRBV7-9
J gene: TRBJ1-1
clone size: -
CDR3 protein: CASTPPLDFPEAFF

V gene: TRBV9
J gene: TRBJ2-7
clone size: -
CDR3 protein: CASSVRDSAYEQYF

V gene: TRBV7-2
J gene: TRBJ2-7
clone size: -
CDR3 protein: CASSRGSGGYEQYF

V gene: TRBV11-1
J gene: TRBJ2-2
clone size: -
CDR3 protein: CASSARTGATTGELFF

V gene: TRBV7-3
J gene: TRBJ2-1
clone size: -
CDR3 protein: CASSLEQGNEQFF

V gene: TRBV5-4
J gene: TRBJ1-6
clone size: -
CDR3 protein: CASSFRTGGFDNSPLHF

V gene: TRBV7-9
J gene: TRBJ1-2
clone size: -
CDR3 protein: CASSTTGFYGYTF

V gene: TRBV29-1
J gene: TRBJ2-7
clone size: once
CDR3 protein: CSVVTAGLAGVTFSYEQYF

V gene: TRBV5-1
J gene: TRBJ2-5
clone size: -
CDR3 protein: CASSLATQETQYF

V gene: TRBV25-1
J gene: TRBJ2-3
clone size: -
CDR3 protein: CASSDRVTDTQYF

V gene: TRBV30
J gene: TRBJ2-7
clone size: -
CDR3 protein: CAWRTAYEQYF

V gene: TRBV30
J gene: TRBJ1-2
clone size: -
CDR3 protein: CAWGTRGSYGYTF

V gene: TRBV6-5
J gene: TRBJ1-4
clone size: few
CDR3 protein: CASSPGWTNEKLFF

V gene: TRBV7-9
J gene: TRBJ2-7
clone size: once
CDR3 protein: CASSSPDRPYEQYF

V gene: TRBV5-4
J gene: TRBJ1-2
clone size: -
CDR3 protein: CASSLASYGYTF

V gene: TRBV4-3
J gene: TRBJ2-7
clone size: -
CDR3 protein: CASSQDAGGEYEQYF

V gene: TRBV30
J gene: TRBJ2-3
clone size: -
CDR3 protein: CAWLREGDTQYF

V gene: TRBV11-2
J gene: TRBJ2-3
clone size: -
CDR3 protein: CASSPQGAAADTQYF

V gene: TRBV27
J gene: TRBJ2-2
clone size: -
CDR3 protein: CASTGTAWNTGELFF

V gene: TRBV5-1
J gene: TRBJ1-4
clone size: -
CDR3 protein: CASSIGTPAEKLFF

V gene: TRBV7-6
J gene: TRBJ2-5
clone size: -
CDR3 protein: CASSLDPGRGETQYF

V gene: TRBV4-3
J gene: TRBJ2-7
clone size: few
CDR3 protein: CASSQDFLPPSYEQYF

V gene: TRBV25-1
J gene: TRBJ2-2
clone size: -
CDR3 protein: CASSAQGTGELFF

V gene: TRBV19
J gene: TRBJ1-2
clone size: -
CDR3 protein: CASNYLGAYGYTF

V gene: TRBV25-1
J gene: TRBJ1-3
clone size: -
CDR3 protein: CASSEWGLGNTIYF

V gene: TRBV30
J gene: TRBJ2-7
clone size: -
CDR3 protein: CAWSPASGTYEQYF

V gene: TRBV11-3
J gene: TRBJ1-5
clone size: -
CDR3 protein: CASSLERRQGGLPQHF

V gene: TRBV4-1
J gene: TRBJ2-5
clone size: -
CDR3 protein: CASSQDGTSGGQTQYF

V gene: TRBV2
J gene: TRBJ2-1
clone size: -
CDR3 protein: CASSEGTSPSNEQFF

V gene: TRBV18
J gene: TRBJ1-4
clone size: once
CDR3 protein: CASSPSGQANEKLFF

V gene: TRBV21-1
J gene: TRBJ2-7
clone size: few
CDR3 protein: CASRKWGGEQYF

V gene: TRBV5-1
J gene: TRBJ2-2
clone size: -
CDR3 protein: CASSASGDNTGELFF

V gene: TRBV7-2
J gene: TRBJ1-1
clone size: -
CDR3 protein: CASSSQSPGDTEAFF

V gene: TRBV18
J gene: TRBJ2-3
clone size: -
CDR3 protein: CASSPSARPDTDTQYF

V gene: TRBV18
J gene: TRBJ1-4
clone size: -
CDR3 protein: CASQRVPNEKLFF

V gene: TRBV7-9
J gene: TRBJ2-1
clone size: once
CDR3 protein: CASSLLAGEEQFF

V gene: TRBV6-1
J gene: TRBJ2-2
clone size: -
CDR3 protein: CASSETGLSTGELFF

V gene: TRBV6-6
J gene: TRBJ2-7
clone size: -
CDR3 protein: CASSDLAEASSEQYF

V gene: TRBV7-6
J gene: TRBJ2-5
clone size: -
CDR3 protein: CASSLVVGPETQYF

V gene: TRBV4-3
J gene: TRBJ1-1
clone size: -
CDR3 protein: CASRQGQVNTEAFF

V gene: TRBV13
J gene: TRBJ2-7
clone size: -
CDR3 protein: CASSLWGSGGAEQYF

V gene: TRBV4-2
J gene: TRBJ2-3
clone size: -
CDR3 protein: CASSQDLVASGSTDTQYF

V gene: TRBV6-4
J gene: TRBJ2-1
clone size: few
CDR3 protein: CASSGGGEGNEQFF

V gene: TRBV5-4
J gene: TRBJ2-6
clone size: -
CDR3 protein: CAGGRGGSGANVLTF